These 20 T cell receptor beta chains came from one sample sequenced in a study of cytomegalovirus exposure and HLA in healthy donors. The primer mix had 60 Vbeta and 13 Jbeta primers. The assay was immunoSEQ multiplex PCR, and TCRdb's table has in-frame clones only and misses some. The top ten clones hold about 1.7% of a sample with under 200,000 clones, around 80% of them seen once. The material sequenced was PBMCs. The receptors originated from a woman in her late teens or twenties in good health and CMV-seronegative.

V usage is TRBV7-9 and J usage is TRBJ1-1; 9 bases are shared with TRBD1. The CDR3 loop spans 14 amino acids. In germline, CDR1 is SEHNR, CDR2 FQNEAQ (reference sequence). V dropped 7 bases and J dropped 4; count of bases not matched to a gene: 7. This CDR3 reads CASILGQGATEAFF. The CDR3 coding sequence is TGTGCCAGCATACTGGGACAGGGAGCCACTGAAGCTTTCTTT.

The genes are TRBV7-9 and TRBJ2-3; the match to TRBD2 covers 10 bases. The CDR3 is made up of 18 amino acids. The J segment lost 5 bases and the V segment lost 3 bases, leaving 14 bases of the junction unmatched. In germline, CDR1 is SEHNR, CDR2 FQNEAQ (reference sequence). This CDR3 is CASSFSSGSVGYRDTQYF. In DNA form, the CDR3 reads TGTGCCAGCAGCTTTTCTAGCGGGAGCGTAGGGTATCGAGATACGCAGTATTTT.

The CDR3 nucleotides read TGTGCTAGTGGACCCGGACAGGGACGAAACACCATATATTTT. Amino acid sequence: CASGPGQGRNTIYF. The chain joins TRBV12-5 to TRBJ1-3, with 8 nucleotides matching TRBD1. Germline-derived CDR1 and CDR2 are LGHNT and FRNRAP. After removal of 6 bases from V and 5 bases from J, the junction contained 6 bases not matched to a gene. This CDR3 has 14 amino acids.

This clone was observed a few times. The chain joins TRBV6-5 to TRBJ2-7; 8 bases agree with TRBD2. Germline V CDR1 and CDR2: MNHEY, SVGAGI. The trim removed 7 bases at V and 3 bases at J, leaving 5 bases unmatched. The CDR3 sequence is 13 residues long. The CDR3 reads CASIAAGGYEQYF. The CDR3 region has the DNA TGTGCCAGCATTGCGGCGGGAGGCTACGAGCAGTACTTC.

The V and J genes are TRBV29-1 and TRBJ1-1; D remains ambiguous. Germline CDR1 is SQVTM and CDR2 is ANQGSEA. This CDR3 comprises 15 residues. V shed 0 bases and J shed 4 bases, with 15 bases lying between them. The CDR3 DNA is TGCAGCGTTGAAGAGGGAGACATATGGAGCACTGAAGCTTTCTTT. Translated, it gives CSVEEGDIWSTEAFF.

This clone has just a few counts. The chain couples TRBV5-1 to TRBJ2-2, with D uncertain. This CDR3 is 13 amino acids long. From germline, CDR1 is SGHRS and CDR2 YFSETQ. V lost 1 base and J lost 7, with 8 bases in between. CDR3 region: CASSLSEFGELFF. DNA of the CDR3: TGCGCCAGCAGCTTGTCTGAGTTCGGGGAGCTGTTTTTT.

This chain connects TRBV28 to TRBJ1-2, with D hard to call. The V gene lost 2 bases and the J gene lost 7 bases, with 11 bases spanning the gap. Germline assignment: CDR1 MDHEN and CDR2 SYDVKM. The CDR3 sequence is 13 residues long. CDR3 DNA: TGTGCCAGCAGTTTAGAGTTCCATTTTGGCTACACCTTC. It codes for CASSLEFHFGYTF.

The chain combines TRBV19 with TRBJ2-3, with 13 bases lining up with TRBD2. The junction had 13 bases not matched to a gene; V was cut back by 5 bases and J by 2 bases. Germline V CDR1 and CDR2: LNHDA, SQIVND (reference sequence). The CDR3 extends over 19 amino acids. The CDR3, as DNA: TGTGCCAGTAGTTCGAGAGGGAGACTAGCGGGGGGTTTCACAGATACGCAGTATTTT. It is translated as CASSSRGRLAGGFTDTQYF.

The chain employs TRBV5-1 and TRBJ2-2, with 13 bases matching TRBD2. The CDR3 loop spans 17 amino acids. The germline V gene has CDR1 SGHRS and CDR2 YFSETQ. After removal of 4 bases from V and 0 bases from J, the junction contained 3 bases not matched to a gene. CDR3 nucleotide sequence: TGCGCCAGCAGCGGAGGGACTAGCGGGGCGAACACCGGGGAGCTGTTTTTT. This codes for CASSGGTSGANTGELFF.

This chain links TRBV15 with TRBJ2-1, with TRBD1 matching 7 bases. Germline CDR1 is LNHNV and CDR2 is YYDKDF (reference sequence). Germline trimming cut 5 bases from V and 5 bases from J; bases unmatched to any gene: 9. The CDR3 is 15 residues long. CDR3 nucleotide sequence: TGTGCCACCAGCGCCGGGACAGAGGGTCACAATGAGCAGTTCTTC. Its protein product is CATSAGTEGHNEQFF.

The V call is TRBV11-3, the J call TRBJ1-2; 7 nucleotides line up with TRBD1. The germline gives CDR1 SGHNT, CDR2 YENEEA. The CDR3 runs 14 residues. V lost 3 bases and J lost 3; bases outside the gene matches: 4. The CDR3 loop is CASSFTGEDYGYTF. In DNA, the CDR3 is TGTGCCAGCAGCTTTACAGGGGAGGACTATGGCTACACCTTC.

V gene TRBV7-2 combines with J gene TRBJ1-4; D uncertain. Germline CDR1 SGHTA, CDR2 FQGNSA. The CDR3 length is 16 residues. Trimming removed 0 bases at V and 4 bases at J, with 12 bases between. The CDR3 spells CASSLAIGGINEKLFF. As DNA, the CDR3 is TGTGCCAGCAGCTTAGCGATAGGAGGGATTAATGAAAAACTGTTTTTT. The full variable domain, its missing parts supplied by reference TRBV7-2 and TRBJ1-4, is GAGVSQSPSNKVTEKGKDVELRCDPISGHTALYWYRQSLGQGLEFLIYFQGNSAPDKSGLPSDRFSAERTGGSVSTLTIQRTQQEDSAVYLCASSLAIGGINEKLFFGSGTQLSVL.

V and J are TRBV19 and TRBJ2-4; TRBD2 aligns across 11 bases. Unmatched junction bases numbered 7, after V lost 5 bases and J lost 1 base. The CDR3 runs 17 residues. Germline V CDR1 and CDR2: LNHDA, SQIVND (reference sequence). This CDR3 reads CASSAGLAVGAKNIQYF. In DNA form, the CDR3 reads TGTGCCAGTAGTGCGGGACTAGCGGTTGGGGCCAAAAACATTCAGTACTTC.

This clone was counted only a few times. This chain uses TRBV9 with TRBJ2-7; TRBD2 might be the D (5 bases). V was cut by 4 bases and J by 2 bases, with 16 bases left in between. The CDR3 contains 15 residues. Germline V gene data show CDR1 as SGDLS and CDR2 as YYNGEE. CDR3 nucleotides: TGTGCCAGCAGCACTAGGACGGATCCTGCCTACGAGCAGTACTTC. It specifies CASSTRTDPAYEQYF.

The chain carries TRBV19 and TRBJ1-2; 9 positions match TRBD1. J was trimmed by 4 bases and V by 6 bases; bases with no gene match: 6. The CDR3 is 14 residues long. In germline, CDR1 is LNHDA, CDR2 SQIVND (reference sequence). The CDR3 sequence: CASRQQGASYGYTF. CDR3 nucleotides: TGTGCCAGTAGGCAACAGGGGGCGAGCTATGGCTACACCTTC.

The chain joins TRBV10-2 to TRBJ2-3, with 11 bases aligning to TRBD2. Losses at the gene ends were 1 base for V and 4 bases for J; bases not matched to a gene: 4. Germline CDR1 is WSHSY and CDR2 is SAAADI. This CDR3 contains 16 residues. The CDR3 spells CASSEFSSGRADTQYF. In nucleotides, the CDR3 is TGCGCCAGCAGTGAGTTTAGTAGCGGGAGGGCAGATACGCAGTATTTT.

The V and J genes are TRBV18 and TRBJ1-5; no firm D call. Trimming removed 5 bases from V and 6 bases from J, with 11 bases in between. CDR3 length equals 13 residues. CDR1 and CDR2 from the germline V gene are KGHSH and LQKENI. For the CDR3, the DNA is TGTGCCAGCTCAGCCGACAAAAGTCAGCCCCAGCATTTT. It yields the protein CASSADKSQPQHF.

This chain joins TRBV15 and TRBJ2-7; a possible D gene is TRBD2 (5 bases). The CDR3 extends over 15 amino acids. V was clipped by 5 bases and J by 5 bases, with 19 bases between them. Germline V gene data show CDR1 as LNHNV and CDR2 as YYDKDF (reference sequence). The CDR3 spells CATSYTGIGFDEQYF. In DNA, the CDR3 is TGTGCCACCAGCTACACCGGGATAGGGTTCGACGAGCAGTACTTC.

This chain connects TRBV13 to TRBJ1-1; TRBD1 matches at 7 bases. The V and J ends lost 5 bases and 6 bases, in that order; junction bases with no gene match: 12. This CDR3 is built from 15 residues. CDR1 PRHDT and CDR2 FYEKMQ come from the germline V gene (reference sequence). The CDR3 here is CASSHGDRSSAEAFF. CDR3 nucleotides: TGTGCCAGCAGCCATGGGGACAGATCCTCCGCTGAAGCTTTCTTT.

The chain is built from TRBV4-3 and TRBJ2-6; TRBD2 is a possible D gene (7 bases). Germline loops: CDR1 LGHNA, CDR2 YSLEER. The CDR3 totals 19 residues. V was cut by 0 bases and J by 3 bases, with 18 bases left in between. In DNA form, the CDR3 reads TGCGCCAGCAGCCAAGATCGGGGAGGGGGGAACTTTGGGGCCAACGTCCTGACTTTC. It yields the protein CASSQDRGGGNFGANVLTF.